One T cell receptor (beta chain) is described in this entry. Per the authors' pipeline: Reference gene primer amplification gave estimated nucleated cell counts. Data came from immunoSEQ multiplex PCR; TCRdb stores just in-frame clones and leaves some out. The DNA gave D and trimming, while V, J and clone size come from that table. This table has 150,000 to 250,000 clones, roughly 77% appearing once. The V and J ends lost 6 bases and 2 bases, in that order; junction bases with no gene match: 6. CDR1 and CDR2 from the germline V gene are SEHNR and FQNEAQ (reference sequence). The CDR3 extends over 15 amino acids. The data were obtained in a study of blood T cell repertoires in COVID-19. The wider study: Acute and convalescent COVID-19 samples came from the United States, Italy and Spain. PBMCs, B-cell-depleted T cells, or T cells provided the cDNA or gDNA that made up the material.

Seattle's enrolled individuals joined amid active infection and were then monitored longitudinally. The V and J genes are TRBV7-9 and TRBJ2-1, with 8 bases aligning to TRBD2. The source is a woman aged 40 to 49 with COVID-19, enrolled during active disease. The source material was peripheral blood. CDR3 in DNA: TGTGCCAGCAGTCCCGACGGGAGGGCCTACAATGAGCAGTTCTTC. Encoded protein: CASSPDGRAYNEQFF. The complete variable domain, with remaining parts taken from reference TRBV7-9 and TRBJ2-1, reads DTGVSQNPRHKITKRGQNVTFRCDPISEHNRLYWYRQTLGQGPEFLTYFQNEAQLEKSRLLSDRFSAERPKGSFSTLEIQRTEQGDSAMYLCASSPDGRAYNEQFFGPGTRLTVL.